A selection of T cell receptor beta chains follows, all from one sample in a study of graft-versus-host responses after intestinal transplantation. Clones were read by immunoSEQ multiplex PCR, and TCRdb kept only the in-frame ones, dropping some. The data hold 9,000 to 10,000 clones, with around 94% observed a single time. The sequenced sample was PBMCs, obtained 8 days after intestinal transplant. Every receptor here comes from a human patient who received an intestinal transplant, so some T cells may come from the graft donor. Each CDR3 is given with its conserved first and last residue.

j_gene: TRBJ2-2; v_gene: TRBV4-1; CDR3aa: CASSQRGLLTGELFF
j_gene: TRBJ2-7; v_gene: TRBV10-3; CDR3aa: CAISGTGVSYEQYF
j_gene: TRBJ1-3; v_gene: TRBV5-1; CDR3aa: CASSDGTAGNTIYF
j_gene: TRBJ1-5; v_gene: TRBV6-5; CDR3aa: CASSYSGAGNQPQHF
j_gene: TRBJ1-1; v_gene: TRBV27; CDR3aa: CASSTDRLLNTEAFF
j_gene: TRBJ2-1; v_gene: TRBV28; CDR3aa: CASSLLGRGPYNEQFF
j_gene: TRBJ2-7; v_gene: TRBV11-2; CDR3aa: CASSPQTGGPLYEQYF
j_gene: TRBJ2-7; v_gene: TRBV15; CDR3aa: CATSGEGLGSSYEQYF
j_gene: TRBJ1-5; v_gene: TRBV28; CDR3aa: CASSLLSGKGSQPQHF
j_gene: TRBJ1-4; v_gene: TRBV7-9; CDR3aa: CASSPALNEKLFF
j_gene: TRBJ1-3; v_gene: TRBV6-1; CDR3aa: CASSAGTGTGNTIYF
j_gene: TRBJ1-1; v_gene: TRBV10-3; CDR3aa: CAISDPTSGNTEAFF
j_gene: TRBJ2-5; v_gene: TRBV4-2; CDR3aa: CASSQDMLAGGQETQYF
j_gene: TRBJ2-2; v_gene: TRBV25-1; CDR3aa: CASSGQGVTGELFF
j_gene: TRBJ1-1; v_gene: TRBV5-6; CDR3aa: CASSPGQGHTEAFF
j_gene: TRBJ1-1; v_gene: TRBV29-1; CDR3aa: CTGRTEAFF
j_gene: TRBJ2-1; v_gene: TRBV13; CDR3aa: CASSLWTSANNEQFF
j_gene: TRBJ2-1; v_gene: TRBV5-1; CDR3aa: CASSWESSYNEQFF
j_gene: TRBJ1-4; v_gene: TRBV4-1; CDR3aa: CASSQERQGNEKLFF
j_gene: TRBJ2-2; v_gene: TRBV2; CDR3aa: CASSARQGGTGELFF
j_gene: TRBJ2-1; v_gene: TRBV18; CDR3aa: CASSPGLAGEPGRFF
j_gene: TRBJ2-5; v_gene: TRBV7-9; CDR3aa: CASSFGTGSQETQYF
j_gene: TRBJ2-7; v_gene: TRBV5-6; CDR3aa: CASSHSYEQYF
j_gene: TRBJ2-3; v_gene: TRBV29-1; CDR3aa: CSVEEGTSGIFTDTQYF
j_gene: TRBJ2-3; v_gene: TRBV4-1; CDR3aa: CASSFRTGQSTDTQYF
j_gene: TRBJ2-7; v_gene: TRBV28; CDR3aa: CASSPGQGGYEQYF
j_gene: TRBJ2-5; v_gene: TRBV2; CDR3aa: CASSGNRVGETQYF
j_gene: TRBJ2-7; v_gene: TRBV27; CDR3aa: CASSTTITYEQYF
j_gene: TRBJ2-7; v_gene: TRBV27; CDR3aa: CASGSTGTPDYEQYF
j_gene: TRBJ2-7; v_gene: TRBV15; CDR3aa: CATSPGHLIYEQYF
j_gene: TRBJ2-7; v_gene: TRBV7-9; CDR3aa: CASSASGYEQYF
j_gene: TRBJ2-7; v_gene: TRBV6-5; CDR3aa: CASSYLRGYEQYF
j_gene: TRBJ2-1; v_gene: TRBV2; CDR3aa: CASSGLNNEQFF
j_gene: TRBJ2-7; v_gene: TRBV2; CDR3aa: CASSTGGVGYEQYF
j_gene: TRBJ1-2; v_gene: TRBV5-1; CDR3aa: CASSPSPGGDYGYTF
j_gene: TRBJ1-4; v_gene: TRBV4-1; CDR3aa: CASSQDRAPNEKLFF
j_gene: TRBJ2-3; v_gene: TRBV28; CDR3aa: CASSSSHLTGTDTQYF
j_gene: TRBJ2-5; v_gene: TRBV28; CDR3aa: CASSTRNPGQETQYF
j_gene: TRBJ2-4; v_gene: TRBV28; CDR3aa: CASCAVLSPKNIQYF
j_gene: TRBJ2-1; v_gene: TRBV5-4; CDR3aa: CASSPGTGSFNEQFF
j_gene: TRBJ2-7; v_gene: TRBV16; CDR3aa: CASSKDRAYEQYF
j_gene: TRBJ2-7; v_gene: TRBV5-1; CDR3aa: CASSVGFNYEQYF
j_gene: TRBJ1-5; v_gene: TRBV6-1; CDR3aa: CASSVWTGKQPQHF
j_gene: TRBJ2-1; v_gene: TRBV6-1; CDR3aa: CASSTSGGTYNEQFF
j_gene: TRBJ1-2; v_gene: TRBV6-5; CDR3aa: CARCPAGCYGYTF
j_gene: TRBJ2-3; v_gene: TRBV30; CDR3aa: CAWSGTVLSSGGSTDTQYF
j_gene: TRBJ1-6; v_gene: TRBV4-1; CDR3aa: CASSKGQDYNSPLHF
j_gene: TRBJ1-1; v_gene: TRBV2; CDR3aa: CASSERTSVAFF
j_gene: TRBJ1-1; v_gene: TRBV2; CDR3aa: CARGVKETEAFF